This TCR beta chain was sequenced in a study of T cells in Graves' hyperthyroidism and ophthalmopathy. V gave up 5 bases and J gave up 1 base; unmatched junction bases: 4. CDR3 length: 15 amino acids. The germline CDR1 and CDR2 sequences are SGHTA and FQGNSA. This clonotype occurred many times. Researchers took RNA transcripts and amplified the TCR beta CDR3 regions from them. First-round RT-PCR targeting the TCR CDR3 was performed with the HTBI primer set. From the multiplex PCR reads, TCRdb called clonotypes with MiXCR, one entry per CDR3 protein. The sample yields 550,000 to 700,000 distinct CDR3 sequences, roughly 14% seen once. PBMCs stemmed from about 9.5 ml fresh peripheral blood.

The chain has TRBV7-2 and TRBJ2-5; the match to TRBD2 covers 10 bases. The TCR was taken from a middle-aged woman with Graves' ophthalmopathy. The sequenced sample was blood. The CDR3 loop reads CASSLTSGSQETQYF. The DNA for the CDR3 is TGTGCCAGCAGCCTGACTAGCGGGTCCCAAGAGACCCAGTACTTC.